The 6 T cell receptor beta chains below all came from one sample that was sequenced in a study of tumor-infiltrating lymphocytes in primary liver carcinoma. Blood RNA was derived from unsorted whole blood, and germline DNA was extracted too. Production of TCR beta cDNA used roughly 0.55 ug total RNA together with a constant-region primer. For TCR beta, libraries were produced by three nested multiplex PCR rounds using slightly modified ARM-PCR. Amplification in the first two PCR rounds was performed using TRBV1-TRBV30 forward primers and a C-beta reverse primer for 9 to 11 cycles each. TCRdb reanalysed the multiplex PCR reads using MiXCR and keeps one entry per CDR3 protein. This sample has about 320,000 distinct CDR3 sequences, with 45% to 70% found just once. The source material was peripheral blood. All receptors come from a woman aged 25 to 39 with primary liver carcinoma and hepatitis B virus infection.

CDR3 in DNA: TGTGCCAGCAGCCCGGGACAGCCAGTTAGGGCTTTCTTT. Protein sequence: CASSPGQPVRAFF. The chain recombines TRBV7-9 with TRBJ1-1; 7 nucleotides line up with TRBD1. Germline trimming cut 5 bases from V and 11 bases from J; bases unmatched to any gene: 11. The CDR3 contains 13 residues. Germline V CDR1 and CDR2: SEHNR, FQNEAQ (reference sequence).

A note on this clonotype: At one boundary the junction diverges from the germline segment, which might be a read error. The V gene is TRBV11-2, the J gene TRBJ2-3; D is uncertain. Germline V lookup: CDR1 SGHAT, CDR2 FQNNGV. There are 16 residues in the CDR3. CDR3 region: CASSPRLSSCTDTQYF. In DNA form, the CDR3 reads TGTGCCAGCAGCCCCCGGCTATCAAGTTGCACAGATACCCAGTATTTT.

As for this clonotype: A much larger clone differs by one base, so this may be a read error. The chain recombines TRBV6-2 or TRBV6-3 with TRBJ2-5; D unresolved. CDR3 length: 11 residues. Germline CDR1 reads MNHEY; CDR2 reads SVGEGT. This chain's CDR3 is CANSYWETQYF. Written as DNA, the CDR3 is TGTGCCAACAGTTACTGGGAGACCCAGTACTTC.

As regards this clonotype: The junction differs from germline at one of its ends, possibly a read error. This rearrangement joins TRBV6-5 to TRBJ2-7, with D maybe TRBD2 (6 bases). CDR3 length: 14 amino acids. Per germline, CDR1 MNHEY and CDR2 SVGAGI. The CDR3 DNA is TGTGTCAGCAGTTATAGGTCGGGGGCCTACGAGCAGTACTTC. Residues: CVSSYRSGAYEQYF.

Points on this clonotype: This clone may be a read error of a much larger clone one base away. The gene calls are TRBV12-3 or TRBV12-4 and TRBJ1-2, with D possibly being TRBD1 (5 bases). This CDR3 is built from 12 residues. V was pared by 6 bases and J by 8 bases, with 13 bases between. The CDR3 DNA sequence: TGTGCCAGCAGCCGGGGACTGCTGGGCTACACCTTC. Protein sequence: CASSRGLLGYTF.

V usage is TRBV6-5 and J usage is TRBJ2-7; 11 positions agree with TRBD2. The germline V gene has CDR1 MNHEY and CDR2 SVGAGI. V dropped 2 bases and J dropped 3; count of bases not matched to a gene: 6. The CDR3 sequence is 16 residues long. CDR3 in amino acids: CASSYTSGLAVYEQYF. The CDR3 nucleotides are TGTGCCAGCAGTTACACATCGGGACTAGCGGTCTACGAGCAGTACTTC.